This T cell receptor beta chain comes out of a study of cytomegalovirus exposure and HLA in healthy donors. Both 60 Vbeta primers and 13 Jbeta primers went into the PCR. Only in-frame clones appear in the TCRdb table, and some are missing; sequencing was by immunoSEQ multiplex PCR. The sample lists tens of thousands of clones, 76% occurring once. The study, taken as a whole, reports: It was confirmed in vitro that three of the CMV-associated chains were specific for CMV antigens. Differences between HLA loci emerged in a later analysis of TCR association rates, with DRB1 most and HLA-C fewest. There were some public TCRs occurring in many donors, but most TCR sequences were rare. In a later analysis, a genetic analysis reported fewer productive-TCR N-insertions in an Asian-associated ancestry cluster than the cohort average.

Notes on this clone: Its cognate antigen is unknown.

Sequenced material: PBMCs. The origin of this receptor is a male donor in good health and CMV-seronegative.

This CDR3 reads CASSDGRNQPQHF. The CDR3 bases are TGTGCCAGCAGCGACGGGAGGAATCAGCCCCAGCATTTT. V is TRBV11-2 and J is TRBJ1-5; D call uncertain. Germline lookup yields CDR1 SGHAT and CDR2 FQNNGV. V lost 5 bases and J lost 4, with 9 bases in between. CDR3 size: 13 residues.